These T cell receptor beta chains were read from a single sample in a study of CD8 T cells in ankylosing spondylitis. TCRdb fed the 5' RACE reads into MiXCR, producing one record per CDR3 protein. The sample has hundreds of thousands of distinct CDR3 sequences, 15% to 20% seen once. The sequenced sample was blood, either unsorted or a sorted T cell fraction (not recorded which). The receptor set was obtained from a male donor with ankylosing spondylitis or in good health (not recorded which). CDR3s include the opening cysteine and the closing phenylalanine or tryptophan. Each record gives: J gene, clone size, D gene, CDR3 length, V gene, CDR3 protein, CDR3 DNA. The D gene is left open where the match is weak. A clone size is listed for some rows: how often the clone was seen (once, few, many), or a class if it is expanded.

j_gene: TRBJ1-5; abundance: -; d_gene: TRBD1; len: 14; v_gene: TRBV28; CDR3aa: CASKKGAGNQPQHF; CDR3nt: TGTGCCAGCAAGAAGGGGGCAGGCAATCAGCCCCAGCATTTT
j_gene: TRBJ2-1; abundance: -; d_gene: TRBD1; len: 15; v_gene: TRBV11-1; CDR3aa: CASSFDRAGYNEQFF; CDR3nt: TGTGCCAGCAGCTTTGACAGGGCCGGCTACAATGAGCAGTTCTTC
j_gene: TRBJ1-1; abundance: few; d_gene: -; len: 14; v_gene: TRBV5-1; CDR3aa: CASAPRRMNTEAFF; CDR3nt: TGCGCCAGCGCCCCTCGTCGCATGAACACTGAAGCTTTCTTT
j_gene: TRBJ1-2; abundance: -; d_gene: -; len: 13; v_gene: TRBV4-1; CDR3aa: CASSQEGEGGYTF; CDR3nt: TGCGCCAGCAGCCAAGAGGGTGAGGGAGGCTACACCTTC
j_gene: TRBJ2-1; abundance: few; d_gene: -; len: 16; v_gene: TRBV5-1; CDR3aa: CASSLDRENSYNEQFF; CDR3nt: TGCGCCAGCAGCTTGGATAGGGAGAACTCCTACAATGAGCAGTTCTTC
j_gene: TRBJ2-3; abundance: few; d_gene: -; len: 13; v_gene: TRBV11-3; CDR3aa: CASSLELTDTQYF; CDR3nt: TGTGCCAGCAGCTTGGAACTTACAGATACGCAGTATTTT
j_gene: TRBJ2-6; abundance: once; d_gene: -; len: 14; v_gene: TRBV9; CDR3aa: CASKSGSGANVLTF; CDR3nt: TGTGCCAGCAAGTCAGGCTCTGGGGCCAACGTCCTGACTTTC
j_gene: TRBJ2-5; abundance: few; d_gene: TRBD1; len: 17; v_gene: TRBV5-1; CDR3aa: CASSPRGTGMLQETQYF; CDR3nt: TGCGCCAGCAGCCCCCGCGGGACAGGGATGTTGCAAGAGACCCAGTACTTC
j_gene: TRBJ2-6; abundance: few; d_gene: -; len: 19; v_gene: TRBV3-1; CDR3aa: CASSQDRGMGPSGANVLTF; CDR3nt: TGTGCCAGCAGCCAAGACCGGGGCATGGGGCCCTCTGGGGCCAACGTCCTGACTTTC
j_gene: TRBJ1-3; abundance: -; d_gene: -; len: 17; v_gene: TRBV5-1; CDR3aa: CASSLALGATSGNTIYF; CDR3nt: TGCGCCAGCAGCTTGGCCCTGGGGGCCACCTCTGGAAACACCATATATTTT
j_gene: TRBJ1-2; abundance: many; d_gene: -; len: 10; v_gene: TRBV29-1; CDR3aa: CSVWDGGYTF; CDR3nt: TGCAGCGTTTGGGATGGGGGCTACACCTTC
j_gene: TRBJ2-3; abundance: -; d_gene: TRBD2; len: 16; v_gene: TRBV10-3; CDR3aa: CAISDSLGTSLSTQYF; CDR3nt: TGTGCCATCAGTGATAGTCTAGGGACTAGCTTATCTACGCAGTATTTT
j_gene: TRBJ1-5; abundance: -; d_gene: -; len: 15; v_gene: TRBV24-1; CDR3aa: CATSDPTEINQPQHF; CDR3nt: TGTGCCACCAGTGACCCGACAGAGATCAATCAGCCCCAGCATTTT
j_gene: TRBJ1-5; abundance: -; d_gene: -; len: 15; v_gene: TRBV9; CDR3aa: CASSVAGSSNQPQHF; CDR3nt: TGTGCCAGCAGCGTAGCAGGGTCGAGCAATCAGCCCCAGCATTTT
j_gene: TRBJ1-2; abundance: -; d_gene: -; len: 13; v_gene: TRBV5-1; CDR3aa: CASSLDMPYGYTF; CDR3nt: TGCGCCAGCAGCTTAGACATGCCCTATGGCTACACCTTC
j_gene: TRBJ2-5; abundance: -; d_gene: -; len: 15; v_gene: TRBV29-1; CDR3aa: CSTRDSPGGQETQYF; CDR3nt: TGCAGCACCCGGGACAGTCCCGGGGGACAAGAGACCCAGTACTTC
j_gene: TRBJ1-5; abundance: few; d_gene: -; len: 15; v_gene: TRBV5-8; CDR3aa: CASRLNGQSNQPQHF; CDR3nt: TGTGCCAGCAGACTTAATGGACAGTCTAATCAGCCCCAGCATTTT
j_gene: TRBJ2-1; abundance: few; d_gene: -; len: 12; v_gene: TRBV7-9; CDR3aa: CASIGLANEQFF; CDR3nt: TGTGCCAGCATAGGACTGGCCAATGAGCAGTTCTTC
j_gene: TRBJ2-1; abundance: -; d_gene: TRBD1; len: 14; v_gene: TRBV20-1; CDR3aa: CSARGGDRGSEQFF; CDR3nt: TGCAGTGCTAGAGGCGGGGACAGGGGGAGTGAGCAGTTCTTC
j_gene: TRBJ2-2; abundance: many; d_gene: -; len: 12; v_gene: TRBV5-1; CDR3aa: CASSLSTGELFF; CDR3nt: TGCGCCAGCAGCTTGTCCACCGGGGAGCTGTTTTTT
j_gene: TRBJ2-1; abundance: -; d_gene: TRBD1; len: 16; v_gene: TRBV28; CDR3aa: CASSTIRQGAHNEQFF; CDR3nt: TGTGCCAGCAGCACAATACGGCAGGGGGCACACAATGAGCAGTTCTTC
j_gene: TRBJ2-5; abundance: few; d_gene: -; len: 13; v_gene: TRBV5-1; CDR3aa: CASGRDNQETQYF; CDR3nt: TGCGCCAGCGGACGGGACAATCAAGAGACCCAGTACTTC
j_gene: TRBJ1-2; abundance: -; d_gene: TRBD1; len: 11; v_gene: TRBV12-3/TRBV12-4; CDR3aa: CASSDRVGYTF; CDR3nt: TGTGCCAGCAGCGACAGGGTCGGCTACACCTTC
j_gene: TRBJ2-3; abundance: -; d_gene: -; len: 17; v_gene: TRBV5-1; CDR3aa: CASSLDPMTGSTDTQYF; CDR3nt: TGCGCCAGCAGCTTGGATCCGATGACAGGTAGCACAGATACGCAGTATTTT
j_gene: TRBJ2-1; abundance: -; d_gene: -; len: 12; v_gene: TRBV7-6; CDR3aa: CASSQHLREQFF; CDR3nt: TGTGCCAGCAGCCAACATTTGAGAGAGCAGTTCTTC
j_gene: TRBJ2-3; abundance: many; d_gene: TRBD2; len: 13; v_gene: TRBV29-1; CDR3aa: CSVGRGGTDTQYF; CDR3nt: TGCAGCGTTGGACGGGGGGGCACAGATACGCAGTATTTT
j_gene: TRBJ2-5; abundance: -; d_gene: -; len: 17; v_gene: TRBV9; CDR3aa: CASSPRSLGGARETQYF; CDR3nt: TGTGCCAGCAGCCCCCGGTCCTTGGGGGGCGCGAGGGAGACCCAGTACTTC
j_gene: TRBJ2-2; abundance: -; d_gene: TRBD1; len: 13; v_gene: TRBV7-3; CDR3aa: CASGTGATGELFF; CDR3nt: TGTGCCAGCGGGACAGGGGCCACCGGGGAGCTGTTTTTT